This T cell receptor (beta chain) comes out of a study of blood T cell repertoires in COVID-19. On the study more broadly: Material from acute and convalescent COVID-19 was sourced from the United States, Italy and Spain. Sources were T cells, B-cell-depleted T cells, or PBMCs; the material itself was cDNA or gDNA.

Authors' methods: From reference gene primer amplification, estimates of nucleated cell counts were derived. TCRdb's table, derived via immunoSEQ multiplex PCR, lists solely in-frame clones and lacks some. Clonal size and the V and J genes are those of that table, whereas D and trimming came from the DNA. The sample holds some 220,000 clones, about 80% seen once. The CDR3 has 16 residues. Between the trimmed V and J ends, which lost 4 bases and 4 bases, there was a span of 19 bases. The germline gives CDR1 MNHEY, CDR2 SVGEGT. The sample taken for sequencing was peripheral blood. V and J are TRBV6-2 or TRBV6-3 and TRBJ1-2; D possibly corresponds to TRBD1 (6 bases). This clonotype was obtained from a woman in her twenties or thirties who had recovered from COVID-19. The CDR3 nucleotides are TGTGCCAGCAGTTTTCACGGGACACCCAACCCCTATGGCTACACCTTC. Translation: CASSFHGTPNPYGYTF.